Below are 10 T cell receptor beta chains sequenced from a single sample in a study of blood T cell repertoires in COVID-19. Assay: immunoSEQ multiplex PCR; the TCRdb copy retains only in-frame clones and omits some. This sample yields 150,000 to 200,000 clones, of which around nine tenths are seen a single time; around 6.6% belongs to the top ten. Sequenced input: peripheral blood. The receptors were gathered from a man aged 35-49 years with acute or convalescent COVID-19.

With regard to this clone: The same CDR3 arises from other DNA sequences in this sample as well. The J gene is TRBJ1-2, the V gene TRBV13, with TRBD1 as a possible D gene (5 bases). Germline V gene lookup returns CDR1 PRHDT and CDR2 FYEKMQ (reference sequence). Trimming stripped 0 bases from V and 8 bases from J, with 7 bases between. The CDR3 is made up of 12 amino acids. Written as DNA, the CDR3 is TGTGCCAGCAGCTTAGGACAGGACGGCTACACCTTC. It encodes CASSLGQDGYTF.

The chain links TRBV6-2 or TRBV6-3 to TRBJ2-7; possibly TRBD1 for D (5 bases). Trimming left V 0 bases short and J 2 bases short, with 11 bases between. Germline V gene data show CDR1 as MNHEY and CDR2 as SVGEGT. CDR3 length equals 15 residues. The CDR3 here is CASSYSTYRTYEQYF. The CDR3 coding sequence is TGTGCCAGCAGTTACTCGACCTACAGGACCTACGAGCAGTACTTC.

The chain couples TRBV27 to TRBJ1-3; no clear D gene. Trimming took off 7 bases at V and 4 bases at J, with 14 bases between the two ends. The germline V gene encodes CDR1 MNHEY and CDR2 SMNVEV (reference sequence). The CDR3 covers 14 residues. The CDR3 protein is CASILTPNGNTIYF. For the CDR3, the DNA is TGTGCCAGCATCCTGACTCCTAACGGAAACACCATATATTTT.

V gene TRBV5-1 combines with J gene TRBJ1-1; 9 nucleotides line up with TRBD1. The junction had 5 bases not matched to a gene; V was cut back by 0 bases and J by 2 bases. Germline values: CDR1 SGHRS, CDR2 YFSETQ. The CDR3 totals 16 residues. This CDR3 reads CASSLVGTGRNTEAFF. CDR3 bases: TGCGCCAGCAGCTTGGTCGGGACAGGGAGAAACACTGAAGCTTTCTTT.

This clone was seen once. In DNA, the CDR3 is TGTGCCAGCAGCTTAAACCTAGCGGGGCCTACAGAGACCCAGTACTTC. Protein product: CASSLNLAGPTETQYF. V and J are TRBV11-2 and TRBJ2-5; 9 bases match TRBD2. The CDR3 is made up of 16 amino acids. CDR1 and CDR2 (germline): SGHAT, FQNNGV. The junction had 8 bases not matched to a gene; V was cut back by 2 bases and J by 4 bases.

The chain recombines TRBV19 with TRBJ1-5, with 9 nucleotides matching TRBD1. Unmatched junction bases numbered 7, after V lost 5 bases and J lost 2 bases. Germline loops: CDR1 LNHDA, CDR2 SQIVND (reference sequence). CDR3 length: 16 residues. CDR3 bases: TGTGCCAGTAGTTCCACAGGGGGCGCTGGCAATCAGCCCCAGCATTTT. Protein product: CASSSTGGAGNQPQHF.

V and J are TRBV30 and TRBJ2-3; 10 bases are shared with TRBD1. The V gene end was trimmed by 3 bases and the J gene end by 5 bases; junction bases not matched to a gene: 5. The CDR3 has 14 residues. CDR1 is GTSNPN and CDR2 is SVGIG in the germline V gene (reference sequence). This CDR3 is CAWSRTGGVDTQYF. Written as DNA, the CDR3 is TGTGCCTGGAGCCGGACAGGGGGTGTAGATACGCAGTATTTT.

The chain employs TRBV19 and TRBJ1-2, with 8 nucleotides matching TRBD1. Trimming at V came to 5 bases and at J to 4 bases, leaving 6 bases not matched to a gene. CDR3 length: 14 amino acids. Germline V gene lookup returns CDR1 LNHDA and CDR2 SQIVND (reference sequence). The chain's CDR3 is CASSQGARIYGYTF. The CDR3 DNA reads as TGTGCCAGTAGTCAGGGGGCGCGGATCTATGGCTACACCTTC.

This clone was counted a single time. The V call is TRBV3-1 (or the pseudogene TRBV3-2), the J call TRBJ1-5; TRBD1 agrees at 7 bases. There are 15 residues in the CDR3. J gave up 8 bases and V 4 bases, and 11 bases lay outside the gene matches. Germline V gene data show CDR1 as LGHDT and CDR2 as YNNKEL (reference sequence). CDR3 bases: TGTGCCAGCAGCCCGTCGACAGGGCTTAACAAGCCCCAGCATTTT. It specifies CASSPSTGLNKPQHF.

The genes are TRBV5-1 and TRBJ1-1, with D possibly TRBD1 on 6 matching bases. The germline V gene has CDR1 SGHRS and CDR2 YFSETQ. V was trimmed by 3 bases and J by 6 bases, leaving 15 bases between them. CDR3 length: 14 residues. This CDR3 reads CASSSGEGDAEAFF. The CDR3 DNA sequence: TGCGCCAGCAGCTCTGGGGAGGGGGACGCTGAAGCTTTCTTT. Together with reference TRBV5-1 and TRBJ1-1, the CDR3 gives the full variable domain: KAGVTQTPRYLIKTRGQQVTLSCSPISGHRSVSWYQQTPGQGLQFLFEYFSETQRNKGNFPGRFSGRQFSNSRSEMNVSTLELGDSALYLCASSSGEGDAEAFFGQGTRLTVV.